This T cell receptor beta chain is drawn from a study of shared clonotypes between healthy human individuals. Study-wide findings and caveats: The generation probabilities recorded for non-shared clonotypes fell below those of clonotypes shared by all four donors.

The V segment lost 1 base and the J segment 2 bases; nucleotides outside the gene matches: 9. The CDR3 has 17 residues. From germline, CDR1 is SGDLS and CDR2 YYNGEE. A word on this clone: Antigen: not known.

TCRdb's table, derived via immunoSEQ multiplex PCR, lists solely in-frame clones and lacks some. The data contain about 2.1 million clones, roughly 91% of them singletons. CD8 cells regarded as naive lacked CD45RO, were positively chosen for CCR7, and omitted terminally differentiated effector memory CD45RA+ cells. Sequencing used naive CD8+ T cells from PBMCs. The chain couples TRBV9 to TRBJ2-3, with 8 bases matching TRBD2. The source is a man younger than 30 in good health. Some clones in this sample may be carry-over from other donors' samples. This chain's CDR3 is CASSVSLGGLDTDTQYF. CDR3 DNA sequence: TGTGCCAGCAGCGTATCCCTTGGGGGACTAGACACAGATACGCAGTATTTT.